This TCR beta chain was sequenced during a study of OX40 agonist ivuxolimab in advanced cancers. Study as a whole: Given to patients was ivuxolimab, an agonistic anti-OX40 (CD134) antibody. Of the participants, more than 35% had some prior anti-PD-1, anti-PD-L1 or anti-CTLA-4 therapy, which was allowed. Two cutaneous melanoma patients and one hepatocellular carcinoma patient, three in all, had partial responses.

Libraries were prepared by immunoSEQ multiplex PCR; TCRdb keeps only in-frame clonotypes and omits some of them. The top ten hold 7.9% of the sample, which has 40,000 to 60,000 clones, about 75% seen once. The CDR3 contains 19 residues. With 3 bases clipped from V and 3 bases from J, the junction kept 13 bases outside the gene matches. Germline values: CDR1 KGHSH, CDR2 LQKENI. Sample: CD4+ or CD8+ T cells sorted from blood, taken in a trial of the OX40 agonist ivuxolimab. The receptor's source is an adult with an advanced solid tumor such as melanoma, head and neck, liver or kidney cancer. The chain joins TRBV18 to TRBJ2-1, with 11 positions matching TRBD2. CDR3 sequence (DNA): TGTGCCAGCTCACCGGTTGCGTTGGGACTAGCGGAATTCTACAATGAGCAGTTCTTC. Its translation is CASSPVALGLAEFYNEQFF.